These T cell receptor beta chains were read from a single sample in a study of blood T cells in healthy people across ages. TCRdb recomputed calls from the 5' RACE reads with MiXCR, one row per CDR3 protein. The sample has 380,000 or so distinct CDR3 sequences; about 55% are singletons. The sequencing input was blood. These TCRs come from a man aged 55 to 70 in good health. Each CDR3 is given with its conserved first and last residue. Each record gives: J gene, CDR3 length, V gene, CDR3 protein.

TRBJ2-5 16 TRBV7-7 CASSWGAGHSQETQYF
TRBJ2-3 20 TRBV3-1 CASSLPKGDSGITRGDTQYF
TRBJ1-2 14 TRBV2 CASIATGREKGYTF
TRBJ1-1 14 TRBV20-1 CSAGKTRGGAEAFF
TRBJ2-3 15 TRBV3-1 CASSGKRGFTDTQYF
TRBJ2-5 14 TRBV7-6 CASSLFQRGETQYF
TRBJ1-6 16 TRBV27 CASSPRQGGVNSPLHF
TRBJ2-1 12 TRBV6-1 CASSESRVEQFF
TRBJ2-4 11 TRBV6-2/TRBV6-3 CASRDYNEQYF
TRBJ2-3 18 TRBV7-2 CASSLTSGRAGHEDTQYF
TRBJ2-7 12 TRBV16 CASSTQGNEQYF
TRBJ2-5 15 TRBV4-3 CASSQDGGRKETQYF
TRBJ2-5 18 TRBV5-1 CASSNVLSGGLSQETQYF
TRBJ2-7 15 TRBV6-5 CASSYGGQGSYEQYF
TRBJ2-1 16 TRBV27 CASSFGGTETYNEQFF
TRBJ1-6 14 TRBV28 CASSSGQLNSPLHF
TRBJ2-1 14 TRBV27 CASADGPYYNEQFF
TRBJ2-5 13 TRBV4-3 CASSRDRKETQYF
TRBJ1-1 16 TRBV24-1 CATSDSRAGGYTEAFF
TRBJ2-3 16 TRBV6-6 CASSYAGRQGPDTQYF
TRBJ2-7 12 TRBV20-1 CSASGGTREQYF
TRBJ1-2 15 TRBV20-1 CSARRDRGTPYGYTF
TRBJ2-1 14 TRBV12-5 CASGQGGPYNEQFF
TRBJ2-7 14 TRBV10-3 CAISESGSSYEQYF
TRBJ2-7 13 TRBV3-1 CASSRPGPYEQYF
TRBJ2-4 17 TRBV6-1 CASSSDGDNGWKNIQYF
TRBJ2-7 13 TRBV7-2 CASSATGDHEQYF
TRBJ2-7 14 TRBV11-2 CASSPTVPVYEQYF
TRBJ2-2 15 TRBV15 CATSRERGISGELFF
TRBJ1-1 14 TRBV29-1 CSARLGVMNTEAFF
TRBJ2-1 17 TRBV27 CASSLGSNGRPLNEQFF
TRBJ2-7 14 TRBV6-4 CASSEVQGADEQYF
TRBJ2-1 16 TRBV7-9 CASSESRRSSYNEQFF
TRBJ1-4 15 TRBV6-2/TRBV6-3 CASSLQGYRSEKLFF
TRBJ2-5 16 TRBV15 CATSRDLTGAQETQYF
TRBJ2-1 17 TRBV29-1 CSVEAPGTSGGDNEQFF
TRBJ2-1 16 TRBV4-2 CASSQEGTSGHNEQFF
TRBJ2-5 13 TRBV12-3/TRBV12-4 CASSLDPQQTQYF
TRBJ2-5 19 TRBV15 CATSSLGTSGSGWQETQYF
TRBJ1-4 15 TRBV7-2 CASSSSIATNEKLFF
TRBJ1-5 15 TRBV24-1 CATSDRTGPYQPQHF